Listed below are T cell receptor beta chains from one sample, sequenced in a study of CD8+ T cells in alopecia areata. Libraries were prepared by immunoSEQ multiplex PCR; TCRdb keeps only in-frame clonotypes and omits some of them. The table lists 200,000 to 250,000 clones, more than 45% of them singletons. Source: CD4+ T cells sorted from blood, taken at week 4, from a patient treated with tofacitinib. The receptors come from a human donor with alopecia areata. The CDR3 runs from the conserved cysteine through the conserved F or W. The D gene is left open where the match is weak. The size field is filled for only some rows; it gives once, few, many or a size class.

V	size	J	D	DNA	CDR3
TRBV7-2	once	TRBJ1-2	-	TGTGCCAGCAGCTTAGGCTCAGGGCCGGGGTATGGCTACACCTTC	CASSLGSGPGYGYTF
TRBV9	once	TRBJ2-5	TRBD2	TGTGCCAGCAGCGTAGAAGGAGGGACTAGCGGGGTGGAGACCCAGTACTTC	CASSVEGGTSGVETQYF
TRBV10-3	few	TRBJ1-5	-	TGTGCCATCAGTAAAGATTCGGGACCGAGCAATCAGCCCCAGCATTTT	CAISKDSGPSNQPQHF
TRBV2	-	TRBJ2-1	-	TGTGCCAGCAGTGTCGGGACCAGCTCCTACAATGAGCAGTTCTTC	CASSVGTSSYNEQFF
TRBV5-1	-	TRBJ2-7	-	TGCGCCAGCAGCGTCCGCGGGGACACCCTGTACTTC	CASSVRGDTLYF
TRBV7-3	-	TRBJ2-1	-	TGTGCCAGCAGCTTAACCCCGAGGGGGATGCGTGGCAATGAGCAGTTCTTC	CASSLTPRGMRGNEQFF
TRBV12-5	-	TRBJ1-4	-	TGTGCTAGTGCCCTTAATGAAAAACTGTTTTTT	CASALNEKLFF
TRBV2	-	TRBJ2-6	-	TGTGCCAGCAGTTCGGACAGACTCTCTGGGGCCAACGTCCTGACTTTC	CASSSDRLSGANVLTF
TRBV2	-	TRBJ1-1	-	TGTGCCAGCGTCAACAGGGTGGGGAACACTGAAGCTTTCTTT	CASVNRVGNTEAFF
TRBV7-2	-	TRBJ2-7	-	TGTGCCAGCAGCTTACGCTTCGAGCAGTACTTC	CASSLRFEQYF
TRBV10-3	many	TRBJ1-5	-	TGTGCCATCAGTGAGTCTGGACAATTATATCAGCCCCAGCATTTT	CAISESGQLYQPQHF
TRBV9	-	TRBJ1-4	TRBD1	TGTGCCAGGTTACAGGGGGTAAAACTGTTTTTT	CARLQGVKLFF
TRBV15	-	TRBJ2-5	-	TGTGCCACCAGCAGAGACAGGGGCGAGACCCAGTACTTC	CATSRDRGETQYF
TRBV25-1	-	TRBJ1-4	TRBD1	TGTGCCAGCGGGGACAGGGCGAATGAAAAACTGTTTTTT	CASGDRANEKLFF
TRBV5-1	once	TRBJ2-5	-	TGCGCCAGCAGGAGGACGGGGGCCCCGGGAGAGACCCAGTACTTC	CASRRTGAPGETQYF
TRBV9	-	TRBJ2-3	-	TGTGCCAGCAGCCCGGGGACAACCACTAGCACAGATACGCAGTATTTT	CASSPGTTTSTDTQYF
TRBV28	medium-sized	TRBJ2-7	TRBD2	TGTGCCAGCACCCGGGGGGGTAGCTCCTACGAGCAGTACTTC	CASTRGGSSYEQYF
TRBV6-5	-	TRBJ2-7	-	TGTGCCAGCAGGCGGGCGGGGGAGCAGTACTTC	CASRRAGEQYF